This entry lists 26 T cell receptor beta chains sequenced from one sample in a study of cytomegalovirus exposure and HLA in healthy donors. The PCR had 60 Vbeta and 13 Jbeta primers. Generated by immunoSEQ multiplex PCR, the TCRdb table keeps only in-frame clones and is missing some. The table lists roughly 200,000 clones, roughly 80% of them singletons. Sequencing input: PBMCs. Every receptor here comes from a man aged 50 to 59 in good health and CMV-seronegative.

There are a few counts of this clone. The chain carries TRBV7-9 and TRBJ2-4; TRBD1 aligns across 9 bases. V trimming: 1 base; J trimming: 1 base; junction bases outside the gene matches: 2. The CDR3 is made up of 16 amino acids. Germline V gene sequence: CDR1 SEHNR, CDR2 FQNEAQ (reference sequence). CDR3 sequence reads: CASSLVQGAAKNIQYF. The CDR3 bases are TGTGCCAGCAGCTTAGTACAGGGGGCGGCCAAAAACATTCAGTACTTC.

The chain combines TRBV19 with TRBJ2-1; D gene uncertain. The length of the CDR3 is 13 residues. Per germline, CDR1 LNHDA and CDR2 SQIVND (reference sequence). The V end lost 6 bases, the J end lost 4 bases, and 10 bases lay between the germline ends. The CDR3 DNA sequence: TGTGCCAGTAGCCGGAGTCGATACAATGAGCAGTTCTTC. Its protein product is CASSRSRYNEQFF.

This clone was detected a few times. The chain is built from TRBV29-1 and TRBJ1-1; the D gene is possibly TRBD1 (6 bases). The V end lost 4 bases, the J end lost 3 bases, and 15 bases lay between the germline ends. CDR1 is SQVTM, CDR2 ANQGSEA, per germline. This CDR3 region has 14 residues. The CDR3 bases are TGCAGCGTTGCCTGGCAGGGGCATGACACTGAAGCTTTCTTT. Its translation: CSVAWQGHDTEAFF.

This clone has just one count. The chain carries TRBV5-6 and TRBJ2-3; TRBD2 aligns across 9 bases. The CDR3 totals 14 residues. Germline V CDR1 and CDR2: SGHDT, YYEEEE. V lost 5 bases, J lost 2 bases, and 3 bases stayed unmatched. This CDR3 reads CASSSSGNTDTQYF. DNA of the CDR3: TGTGCCAGCAGTTCTAGCGGGAACACAGATACGCAGTATTTT.

This clone showed up just once. The chain is built from TRBV7-9 and TRBJ2-7; 8 bases align to TRBD1. The CDR3 sequence is 14 residues long. Germline V gene lookup returns CDR1 SEHNR and CDR2 FQNEAQ (reference sequence). The J segment lost 6 bases and the V segment lost 4 bases, leaving 8 bases of the junction unmatched. CDR3 in amino acids: CASSSDRDVGEQYF. The CDR3 nucleotides read TGTGCCAGCAGCTCGGACAGGGATGTGGGCGAGCAGTACTTC.

The chain is built from TRBV30 and TRBJ2-7; 7 nucleotides agree with TRBD2. The CDR3 runs 17 residues. With 5 bases clipped from V and 2 bases from J, the junction kept 18 bases outside the gene matches. Germline loops: CDR1 GTSNPN, CDR2 SVGIG (reference sequence). Here the CDR3 DNA reads TGTGCCTGGCAAACGATGAAGGTAGCGGGCCTTACCTACGAGCAGTACTTC. This sequence encodes CAWQTMKVAGLTYEQYF. Drawing the rest from reference TRBV30 and TRBJ2-7, the complete variable domain is SQTIHQWPATLVQPVGSPLSLECTVEGTSNPNLYWYRQAAGRGLQLLFYSVGIGQISSEVPQNLSASRPQDRQFILSSKKLLLSDSGFYLCAWQTMKVAGLTYEQYFGPGTRLTVT.

This clone was counted only a few times. This chain uses TRBV12-5 with TRBJ2-5, with TRBD2 matching over 10 bases. Germline CDR1 and CDR2: LGHNT and FRNRAP. The J segment lost 2 bases and the V segment lost 6 bases, leaving 9 bases of the junction unmatched. The CDR3 extends over 16 amino acids. The CDR3 nucleotides are TGTGCTAGTGGGATTAATGCGGGACTAGCGCAAGAGACCCAGTACTTC. Amino acid sequence: CASGINAGLAQETQYF.

V usage is TRBV2 and J usage is TRBJ2-7, with a possible D match to TRBD1 (8 bases). This CDR3 contains 15 residues. V was cut by 2 bases and J by 5 bases, with 16 bases left in between. Germline CDR1 and CDR2: SNHLY and FYNNEI. The CDR3 nucleotides are TGTGCCAGCAGTGAAAACAGGGGGGGCGGGAACGAGCAGTACTTC. Translation gives CASSENRGGGNEQYF.

The V and J genes are TRBV5-1 and TRBJ2-7; 8 nucleotides align to TRBD1. Per the germline V gene, CDR1 is SGHRS and CDR2 is YFSETQ. The CDR3 runs 15 residues. J lost 5 bases, V lost 3 bases, and 10 bases had no gene match. The CDR3: CASSSDRAGVDEQYF. The DNA for the CDR3 is TGCGCCAGCAGCTCGGACAGGGCAGGGGTCGACGAGCAGTACTTC.

The CDR3 loop reads CATRGTQPYEQYF. The CDR3 nucleotides are TGTGCCACCAGGGGCACCCAGCCCTACGAGCAGTACTTC. The V and J genes are TRBV15 and TRBJ2-7; D gene ambiguous. From germline, CDR1 is LNHNV and CDR2 YYDKDF (reference sequence). V was cut by 6 bases and J by 2 bases, with 11 bases left in between. This CDR3 is built from 13 residues.

The J gene is TRBJ1-2, the V gene TRBV5-8, with 12 bases aligning to TRBD1. Germline V CDR1 and CDR2: SGHTS, YDEGEE. With V trimmed by 3 bases and J by 8 bases, 8 bases remained unmatched. This CDR3 region has 15 residues. CDR3 nucleotides: TGTGCCAGCAGCTACCCGGGACAGGGGGCGCGCGGCTACACCTTC. Translation: CASSYPGQGARGYTF.

This chain links TRBV4-1 with TRBJ2-3; 13 bases are a match to TRBD2. CDR3 length: 18 amino acids. V was clipped by 1 base and J by 7 bases; unmatched bases: 11. The germline V gene encodes CDR1 MGHRA and CDR2 YSYEKL. CDR3 in amino acids: CASSQGGLAGPQGYTQYF. The CDR3 region has the DNA TGCGCCAGCAGCCAAGGGGGACTAGCGGGGCCTCAGGGGTATACGCAGTATTTT.

This clone came up a few times. V usage is TRBV7-9 and J usage is TRBJ2-3; no clear D gene. Germline CDR1 SEHNR, CDR2 FQNEAQ (reference sequence). V was cut by 5 bases and J by 3 bases, with 12 bases left in between. The CDR3 sequence is 14 residues long. The CDR3 sequence is CASSPLTLTDTQYF. In DNA, the CDR3 is TGTGCCAGCAGCCCCCTTACTCTGACAGATACGCAGTATTTT.

V is TRBV27 and J is TRBJ2-1, with 9 bases lining up with TRBD2. This CDR3 has 15 residues. Trimming took 4 bases from V and 5 from J; bases not matched to a gene: 6. The germline CDR1 and CDR2 sequences are MNHEY and SMNVEV (reference sequence). CDR3 nucleotide sequence: TGTGCCAGCAGTTCGCGAGCGGGAGGACACAATGAGCAGTTCTTC. Translation gives CASSSRAGGHNEQFF.

The CDR3 here is CARGREQQAYEQYF. For the CDR3, the DNA is TGTGCCAGGGGGCGGGAACAACAGGCCTACGAGCAGTACTTC. The chain couples TRBV6-6 to TRBJ2-7, with TRBD2 as a possible D gene (6 bases). Germline assignment: CDR1 MNHNY and CDR2 SVGAGI (reference sequence). Trimming took 9 bases from V and 2 from J, leaving 17 bases between them. The CDR3 extends over 14 amino acids.

The rearrangement links TRBV21-1 to TRBJ2-3; the DNA was not compared with TRBD1, the D call given in the table. TRBV21-1 is an annotated pseudogene. The CDR3 contains 11 residues. Here the CDR3 DNA reads TGTGCCAGCAGTCGACAGGGGTCGCAGTATTTT. This sequence encodes CASSRQGSQYF.

The chain couples TRBV28 to TRBJ1-5; D is possibly TRBD1 (5 bases). The length of the CDR3 is 14 residues. Trimming cost V 6 bases and J 7 bases, with 16 bases left between them. Germline lookup yields CDR1 MDHEN and CDR2 SYDVKM. This chain's CDR3 is CASSRAVGFQPQHF. The CDR3 nucleotides read TGTGCCAGCAGCAGGGCGGTAGGATTCCAGCCCCAGCATTTT.

With regard to this clone: This sample includes further DNA sequences coding for the same CDR3. The chain has TRBV5-4 and TRBJ2-7, with 11 bases matching TRBD1. The junction had 3 bases not matched to a gene; V was cut back by 4 bases and J by 3 bases. The V gene's germline CDR1 is SGHNT and CDR2 YYREEE (reference sequence). CDR3 length: 14 residues. Here the CDR3 DNA reads TGTGCCAGCAGCATAGGGACAGGGGGCTACGAGCAGTACTTC. As protein: CASSIGTGGYEQYF. Full variable domain (outside the CDR3, taken from reference TRBV5-4 and TRBJ2-7): ETGVTQSPTHLIKTRGQQVTLRCSSQSGHNTVSWYQQALGQGPQFIFQYYREEENGRGNFPPRFSGLQFPNYSSELNVNALELDDSALYLCASSIGTGGYEQYFGPGTRLTVT.

This chain connects TRBV30 to TRBJ1-5, with 9 bases that match TRBD1. With 2 bases clipped from V and 2 bases from J, the junction kept 4 bases outside the gene matches. The CDR3 contains 15 residues. CDR1 is GTSNPN and CDR2 is SVGIG in the germline V gene (reference sequence). The CDR3 bases are TGTGCCTGGAGTTTGAGGGACAGGGGCAATCAGCCCCAGCATTTT. This codes for CAWSLRDRGNQPQHF.

This clone was seen once. The V and J genes are TRBV6-5 and TRBJ2-2; D call uncertain. Germline assignment: CDR1 MNHEY and CDR2 SVGAGI. V shed 2 bases and J shed 7 bases, with 11 bases lying between them. There are 14 residues in the CDR3. CDR3 region: CASSYQQLVGELFF. CDR3 DNA sequence: TGTGCCAGCAGTTACCAACAGCTGGTCGGGGAGCTGTTTTTT.

The chain recombines TRBV4-1 with TRBJ2-1; 8 nucleotides align to TRBD1. Unmatched junction bases numbered 8, after V lost 1 base and J lost 0 bases. The CDR3 runs to 18 residues. Germline V gene sequence: CDR1 MGHRA, CDR2 YSYEKL. For the CDR3, the DNA is TGCGCCAGCAGCCAAGCGAAGGGACAGGCTTACTCCTACAATGAGCAGTTCTTC. It specifies CASSQAKGQAYSYNEQFF.

This clone was counted a single time. J is TRBJ1-2 and V is TRBV19; the D gene is possibly TRBD1 (5 bases). The CDR3 has 12 residues. Trimming shortened V by 8 bases and J by 8 bases, and 15 bases separated the two germline ends. CDR1 is LNHDA and CDR2 is SQIVND in the germline V gene (reference sequence). In nucleotides, the CDR3 is TGTGCCAGTTCAGGGCGGCGGGGCGGCTACACCTTC. Translating gives CASSGRRGGYTF.

V gene TRBV5-5 combines with J gene TRBJ2-5, with TRBD2 identical over 8 bases. Judging by the DNA end, TRBJ2-7 fits better; the J call may be wrong. The CDR3 is made up of 13 amino acids. The germline V gene encodes CDR1 SGHKS and CDR2 YYEKEE (reference sequence). The CDR3 nucleotides read TGTGCCAGCAGAACCAGCGGGAGCCCCGAGCAGTACTTC. Encoded protein: CASRTSGSPEQYF.

The chain carries TRBV6-6 and TRBJ1-1, with D possibly matching TRBD1 (6 bases). V lost 6 bases to trimming and J lost 2 bases, with 19 bases between them. Germline assignment: CDR1 MNHNY and CDR2 SVGAGI (reference sequence). The CDR3 contains 16 residues. CDR3: CASRGGAGRPNTEAFF. For the CDR3, the DNA is TGTGCCAGCAGGGGGGGGGCGGGAAGACCAAACACTGAAGCTTTCTTT.

The rearrangement joins TRBV5-1 to TRBJ2-5, with D perhaps matching TRBD2 (6 bases). Germline values: CDR1 SGHRS, CDR2 YFSETQ. The CDR3 contains 15 residues. V lost 1 base to trimming and J lost 4 bases, with 14 bases between them. The CDR3 bases are TGCGCCAGCAGCTTGAGTGGTGGCGGGGTAGAGACCCAGTACTTC. It translates to CASSLSGGGVETQYF.

This rearrangement joins TRBV2 to TRBJ2-4; 11 bases line up with TRBD2. Trimming at V came to 5 bases and at J to 2 bases, leaving 8 bases not matched to a gene. CDR1 is SNHLY and CDR2 is FYNNEI in the germline V gene. This CDR3 region has 17 residues. The CDR3 sequence is CASSTSGSGFSKNIQYF. CDR3 nucleotide sequence: TGTGCCAGCAGTACTAGCGGGAGTGGGTTTTCCAAAAACATTCAGTACTTC.